Given below is one T cell receptor beta chain in context. What it binds is not known. After removal of 4 bases from V and 4 bases from J, the junction contained 14 bases not matched to a gene. The CDR3 consists of 17 residues. Looked up from germline, CDR1 is SGHNT and CDR2 is YYREEE (reference sequence). This entry comes from a study of cytomegalovirus exposure and HLA in healthy donors. Regarding the study as a whole: Apart from CMV serostatus, no immune exposure information was available. An analysis was carried out at a later point. It showed that HLA-associated TCR beta chains were more clonally expanded than equally common non-associated chains.

PCR used 60 Vbeta primers and 13 Jbeta primers. Produced via immunoSEQ multiplex PCR; TCRdb's table is partial and in-frame only. Its clone listing holds approximately 150,000 clones. V and J are TRBV5-4 and TRBJ2-3, with 8 bases aligning to TRBD2. The TCR originated in a woman between 18 and 30 years old in good health and CMV-seronegative. Material: PBMCs. The CDR3 DNA follows: TGTGCCAGCAGCCCAGGGACTAGTCGTTCGGTCCCAGATACGCAGTATTTT. Translating gives CASSPGTSRSVPDTQYF.